This record concerns one TCR beta chain sequence. This sample stems from a study of shared clonotypes between healthy human individuals. Overall study context: Donors had three CD4 naive, three CD4 memory, two CD8 naive and one CD8 memory plate apiece.

J lost 4 bases, V lost 3 bases, and 2 bases had no gene match. The CDR3 spans 13 residues. The germline CDR1 and CDR2 sequences are SGHTS and YDEGEE. Sequencing was performed with immunoSEQ multiplex PCR; in TCRdb, only in-frame clones are kept and a portion is missing. The sample consists of some 2,500,000 clones, approximately 93% of them appearing once. The chain recombines TRBV5-8 with TRBJ1-1; TRBD1 matches at 8 bases. Source material: naive CD4+ T cells from PBMCs. The subset: CD45RA+ positively selected. The TCR was taken from a man between 18 and 35 years old in good health. Some clones in this sample may be carry-over from other donors' samples. CDR3 DNA sequence: TGTGCCAGCAGCTCCGACAGGGGCACTGAAGCTTTCTTT. As protein: CASSSDRGTEAFF.